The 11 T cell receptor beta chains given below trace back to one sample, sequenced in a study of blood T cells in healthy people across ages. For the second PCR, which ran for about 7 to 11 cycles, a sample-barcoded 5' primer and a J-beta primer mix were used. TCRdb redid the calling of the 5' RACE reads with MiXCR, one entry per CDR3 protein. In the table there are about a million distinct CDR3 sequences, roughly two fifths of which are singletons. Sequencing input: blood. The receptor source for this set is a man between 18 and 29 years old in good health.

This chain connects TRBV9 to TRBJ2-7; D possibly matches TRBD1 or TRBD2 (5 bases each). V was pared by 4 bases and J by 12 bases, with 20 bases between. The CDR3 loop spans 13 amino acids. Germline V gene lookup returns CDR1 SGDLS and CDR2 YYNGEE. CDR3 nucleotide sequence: TGTGCCAGCAGCACCTCCAGAGGGGCAGAGACGTACTTC. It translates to CASSTSRGAETYF.

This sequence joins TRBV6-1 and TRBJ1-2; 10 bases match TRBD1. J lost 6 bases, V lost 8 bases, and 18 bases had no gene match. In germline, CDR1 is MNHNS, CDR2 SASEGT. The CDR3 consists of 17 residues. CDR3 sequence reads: CASARLTGGQERDGYTF. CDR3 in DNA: TGTGCCAGCGCCCGCTTGACAGGGGGCCAGGAACGGGATGGCTACACCTTC.

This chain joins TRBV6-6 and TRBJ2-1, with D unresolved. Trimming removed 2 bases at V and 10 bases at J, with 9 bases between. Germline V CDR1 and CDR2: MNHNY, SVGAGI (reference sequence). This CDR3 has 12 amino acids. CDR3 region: CASSYPQAEQFF. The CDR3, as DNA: TGTGCCAGCAGTTACCCTCAAGCCGAGCAGTTCTTC.

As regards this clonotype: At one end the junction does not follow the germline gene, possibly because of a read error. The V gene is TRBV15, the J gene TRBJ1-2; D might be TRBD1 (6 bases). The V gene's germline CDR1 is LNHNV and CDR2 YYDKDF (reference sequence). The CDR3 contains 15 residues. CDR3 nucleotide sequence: TGTGTCACCAGCAGAGATAAGGGCAGGGGAACCGGCTACACCTTC. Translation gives CVTSRDKGRGTGYTF.

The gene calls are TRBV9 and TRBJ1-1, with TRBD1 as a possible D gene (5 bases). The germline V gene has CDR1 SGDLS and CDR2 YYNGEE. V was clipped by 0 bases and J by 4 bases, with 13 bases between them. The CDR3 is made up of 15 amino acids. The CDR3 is CASSVERGRSTEAFF. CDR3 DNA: TGTGCCAGCAGCGTAGAAAGGGGTCGGAGCACTGAAGCTTTCTTT.

In nucleotides, the CDR3 is TGTGCCAGCAGCTTACTGACAGGGGGCACCGGGGAGCTGTTTTTT. As protein: CASSLLTGGTGELFF. The J gene is TRBJ2-2, the V gene TRBV7-9; 9 nucleotides line up with TRBD1. V was pared by 2 bases and J by 4 bases, with 2 bases of the junction left unmatched. There are 15 residues in the CDR3. CDR1 and CDR2 from the germline V gene are SEHNR and FQNEAQ (reference sequence).

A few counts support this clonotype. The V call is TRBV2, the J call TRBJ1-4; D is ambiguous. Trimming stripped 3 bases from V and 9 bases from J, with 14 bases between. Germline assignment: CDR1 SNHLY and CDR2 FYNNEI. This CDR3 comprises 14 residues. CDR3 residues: CASSDGALSKKLFF. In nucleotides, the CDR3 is TGTGCCAGCAGTGATGGTGCCCTCAGTAAAAAACTGTTTTTT.

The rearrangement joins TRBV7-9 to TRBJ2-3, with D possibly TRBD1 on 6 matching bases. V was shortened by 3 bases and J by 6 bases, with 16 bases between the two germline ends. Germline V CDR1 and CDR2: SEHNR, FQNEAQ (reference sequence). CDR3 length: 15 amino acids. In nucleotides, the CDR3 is TGTGCCAGCAGCTTCATCAGGGGCTCCACGGATACGCAGTATTTT. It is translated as CASSFIRGSTDTQYF.

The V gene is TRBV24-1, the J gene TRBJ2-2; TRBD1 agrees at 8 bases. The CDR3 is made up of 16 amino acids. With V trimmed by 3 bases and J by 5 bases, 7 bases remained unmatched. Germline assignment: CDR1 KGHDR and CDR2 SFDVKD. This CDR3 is CATSDRTGGSTGELFF. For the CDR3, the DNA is TGTGCCACCAGTGATAGAACAGGGGGAAGTACCGGGGAGCTGTTTTTT.

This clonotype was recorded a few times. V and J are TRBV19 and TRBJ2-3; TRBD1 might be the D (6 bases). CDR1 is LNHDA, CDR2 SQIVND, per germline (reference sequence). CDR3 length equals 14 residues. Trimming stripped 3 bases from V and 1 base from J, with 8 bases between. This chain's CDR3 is CASSIQGRTDTQYF. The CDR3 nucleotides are TGTGCCAGTAGTATTCAGGGGCGCACAGATACGCAGTATTTT.

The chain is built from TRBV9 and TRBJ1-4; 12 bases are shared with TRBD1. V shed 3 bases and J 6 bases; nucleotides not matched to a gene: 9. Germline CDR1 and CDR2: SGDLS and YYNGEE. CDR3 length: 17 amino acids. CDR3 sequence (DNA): TGTGCCAGCAGCGGGGATCCGGGACAGGGGGCGGATGAAAAACTGTTTTTT. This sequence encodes CASSGDPGQGADEKLFF.